The 6 T cell receptor beta chains below come from one sample, sequenced in a study of blood T cell repertoires in COVID-19 (dated by TCRdb to the early 2020s). Libraries came from the immunoSEQ multiplex PCR assay. The clones in this table, taken by TCRdb from immuneACCESS, are in-frame only. Not every clone is retained; where verified, under half of the shortfall comes from an unresolved V gene, and the cause of the rest is unknown. The sample data list fewer than 50,000 clones, and around 80% of these were observed just once. Roughly 45% of the sample lies in the top ten. The source material was peripheral blood. These TCRs come from an elderly woman with active or convalescent COVID-19.

This clone has a single count. V is TRBV6-5 and J is TRBJ1-1; 7 bases match TRBD1. Trimming cost V 5 bases and J 9 bases; bases outside gene matches: 9. Germline V gene lookup returns CDR1 MNHEY and CDR2 SVGAGI. The CDR3 totals 13 residues. The CDR3 coding sequence is TGTGCCAGCAGTCGGGACAGCGTGAAAAAAGCTTTCTTT. It specifies CASSRDSVKKAFF.

The chain combines TRBV6-2 or TRBV6-3 with TRBJ1-2; the match to TRBD1 covers 7 bases. V shed 6 bases and J 4 bases; nucleotides not matched to a gene: 11. CDR3 length equals 15 residues. Germline V gene sequence: CDR1 MNHEY, CDR2 SVGEGT. Written as DNA, the CDR3 is TGTGCCAGCAGGCCTGGACAGGTGACAGGCTATGGCTACACCTTC. This codes for CASRPGQVTGYGYTF.

The chain combines TRBV7-8 with TRBJ1-6; no clear D gene. This CDR3 comprises 14 residues. Trimming shortened V by 5 bases and J by 5 bases, and 10 bases separated the two germline ends. The germline V gene has CDR1 SGHVS and CDR2 FQNEAQ. This CDR3 reads CASSRGRDNSPLHF. CDR3 coding DNA: TGTGCCAGCAGCCGAGGACGGGATAATTCACCCCTCCACTTT.

The chain has TRBV5-4 and TRBJ1-1, with a weak D call TRBD1 (5 bases). The CDR3 contains 14 residues. CDR1 is SGHNT, CDR2 YYREEE, per germline (reference sequence). V gave up 3 bases and J gave up 4 bases, with 13 bases separating them. CDR3 bases: TGTGCCAGCAGCTCCCAAATTGGGGCCACTGAAGCTTTCTTT. As protein: CASSSQIGATEAFF.

The V gene is TRBV10-3, the J gene TRBJ1-3; D is possibly TRBD1 (6 bases). CDR3 length equals 15 residues. With 6 bases removed from V and 2 bases from J, the gap between germline ends came to 14 bases. Germline CDR1 and CDR2: ENHRY and SYGVKD. CDR3 nucleotides: TGTGCCATCAGAGGAGGCGGGGGCGCTGGAAACACCATATATTTT. This sequence encodes CAIRGGGGAGNTIYF.

V and J are TRBV3-1 (or the pseudogene TRBV3-2) and TRBJ2-6, with a possible D match to TRBD1 (6 bases). CDR1 is LGHDT and CDR2 is YNNKEL in the germline V gene (reference sequence). The CDR3 spans 18 residues. The germline V and J ends were trimmed by 3 bases and 0 bases, with 15 bases remaining between them. The chain's CDR3 is CASSHTQGTVSGANVLTF. The CDR3 bases are TGTGCCAGCAGCCATACTCAGGGGACGGTCTCTGGGGCCAACGTCCTGACTTTC.